The sequence of this TCR beta chain was determined in a study of metastatic and nonmetastatic thyroid tumors. About the research overall: Malignant thyroid and benign thyroid patients provided blood and tumor or nodule tissue whose repertoires were compared. General study points: Benign nodules reportedly had significantly lower TCR beta diversity than malignant thyroid tumors in blood and tumor.

Prior to thyroid surgery, none of the patients had received any treatment. Authors' methods: The authors used CDR3 differences across clinicopathological groups to build a distant-metastasis classifier for papillary thyroid cancer. TCRdb reprocessed the PCR reads using MiXCR. Here the V and J calls rest on TCRdb's processing, not on the authors' analysis. Counted here are almost 85,000 clones, around 12% occurring once; the ten biggest clones make up more than 7%. V was clipped by 0 bases and J by 2 bases, with 3 bases between them. CDR1 and CDR2 (germline): LNHNV, YYDKDF (reference sequence). CDR3 size: 13 residues. This clone appeared many times. Its target is unknown.

Sequenced material: tumor tissue. The TCR comes from a female donor with papillary thyroid cancer or a benign thyroid nodule (not recorded which). Some clones in this sample may be carry-over from other donors' samples. The chain joins TRBV15 to TRBJ2-3; D uncertain. The CDR3 nucleotides read TGTGCCACCAGCAGAGATCACACAGATACGCAGTATTTT. This encodes CATSRDHTDTQYF.